The 2 T cell receptor beta chains presented below share a single source sample, sequenced in a study of control samples from healthy donors and cancer patients. Method: immunoSEQ multiplex PCR; TCRdb's copy keeps in-frame clones and lacks some. Of more than 100,000 clones listed, more than 80% are singletons. Sequencing was performed on blood. The receptors here all came from a man aged 18-30 years in good health.

This chain joins TRBV10-1 and TRBJ2-2; D gene ambiguous. Germline V gene lookup returns CDR1 WNHNN and CDR2 SYGVQD (reference sequence). Trimming took off 0 bases at V and 13 bases at J, with 12 bases between the two ends. This CDR3 has 13 residues. CDR3 sequence (DNA): TGCGCCAGCAGTGAGTCTCGGACCAGAGGGCTGTTTTTT. Encoded protein: CASSESRTRGLFF.

CDR3 DNA sequence: TGTGCCACCGGACAGGGTAGCGATGGCTACACCTTC. Its protein product is CATGQGSDGYTF. The chain links TRBV24-1 to TRBJ1-2; 8 bases line up with TRBD1. From germline, CDR1 is KGHDR and CDR2 SFDVKD. This CDR3 contains 12 residues. Trimming cost V 9 bases and J 6 bases; bases outside gene matches: 5.